These 21 T cell receptor beta chains were all obtained from the same sample, sequenced in a study of blood T cell repertoires in COVID-19. Assay: immunoSEQ multiplex PCR; the TCRdb copy retains only in-frame clones and omits some. The sample consists of under 250,000 clones, roughly nine tenths of them appearing once. The source material was peripheral blood. The receptor set was obtained from a woman aged 55-70 years who had recovered from COVID-19.

The chain carries TRBV28 and TRBJ2-7, with D maybe TRBD2 (6 bases). This CDR3 comprises 16 residues. Germline V gives CDR1 MDHEN, CDR2 SYDVKM. Trimming pared 4 bases from V and 2 bases from J, leaving 18 bases between. The CDR3 reads CASSSTGLQLAYEQYF. The CDR3 region has the DNA TGTGCCAGCAGTTCAACGGGACTTCAATTAGCCTACGAGCAGTACTTC.

V gene TRBV19 combines with J gene TRBJ1-1; D gene uncertain. The germline V gene encodes CDR1 LNHDA and CDR2 SQIVND (reference sequence). The CDR3 is 15 residues long. Trimming cost V 4 bases and J 1 base, with 13 bases left between them. This chain's CDR3 is CASSTTRDSNTEAFF. CDR3 sequence (DNA): TGTGCCAGTAGTACAACTCGGGATTCGAACACTGAAGCTTTCTTT.

With respect to this clone: Germline and junction disagree at one end, which may indicate a read error. V usage is TRBV3-1 (or the pseudogene TRBV3-2) and J usage is TRBJ1-2, with D hard to call. Germline loops: CDR1 LGHDT, CDR2 YNNKEL (reference sequence). The CDR3 runs 13 residues. The CDR3 loop is CASSQGVNSGYTF. The CDR3 region has the DNA TGTGCCAGCAGCCAAGGAGTTAACTCTGGCTACACCTTC.

The chain couples TRBV5-1 to TRBJ1-1; no clear D gene. V lost 0 bases, J lost 3 bases, and 12 bases lay in between. The CDR3 covers 15 residues. Germline CDR1 and CDR2: SGHRS and YFSETQ. The CDR3, as DNA: TGCGCCAGCAGCTTGGAGTACAGTAGTGACACTGAAGCTTTCTTT. Protein product: CASSLEYSSDTEAFF.

This clone has more than one count but fewer than ten. CDR3 nucleotides: TGTGCCAGCAGCCAATCACCGACTAGCGGGGGAAAGGGTACGCAGTATTTT. Its translation: CASSQSPTSGGKGTQYF. This rearrangement joins TRBV4-2 to TRBJ2-3, with 12 positions matching TRBD2. Trimming removed 2 bases from V and 8 bases from J; junction bases left unmatched: 11. The CDR3 sequence is 17 residues long. Per germline, CDR1 LGHNA and CDR2 YNFKEQ.

The rearrangement uses TRBV2 and TRBJ1-1, with 9 bases identical to TRBD1. This CDR3 is 16 amino acids long. Trimming at V came to 0 bases and at J to 7 bases, leaving 9 bases not matched to a gene. Germline V lookup: CDR1 SNHLY, CDR2 FYNNEI. CDR3 bases: TGTGCCAGCAGTGAAGCTCGGGACAGGGTGGTGCATGAAGCTTTCTTT. It codes for CASSEARDRVVHEAFF.

The rearrangement joins TRBV5-1 to TRBJ2-5, with 8 bases that match TRBD2. This CDR3 is 16 amino acids long. V was clipped by 2 bases and J by 1 base; unmatched bases: 7. Germline-derived CDR1 and CDR2 are SGHRS and YFSETQ. CDR3 sequence reads: CASSFFIAGRQETQYF. CDR3 sequence (DNA): TGCGCCAGCAGCTTTTTTATAGCGGGGCGCCAAGAGACCCAGTACTTC.

This clone was recorded once. The chain links TRBV2 to TRBJ2-3; 8 bases match TRBD1. The germline V gene encodes CDR1 SNHLY and CDR2 FYNNEI. This CDR3 is 18 amino acids long. V lost 0 bases, J lost 4 bases, and 12 bases stayed unmatched. CDR3 nucleotide sequence: TGTGCCAGCAGTGAAGCTTTCCCGGGACAGGCATCCCCAGATACGCAGTATTTT. Translated: CASSEAFPGQASPDTQYF.

This clone was detected once. The chain joins TRBV9 to TRBJ2-1, with D possibly matching TRBD2 (7 bases). The V end lost 3 bases, the J end lost 0 bases, and 10 bases lay between the germline ends. CDR1 is SGDLS and CDR2 is YYNGEE in the germline V gene. This CDR3 spans 15 amino acids. CDR3 region: CASSAGGPSYNEQFF. The CDR3 region has the DNA TGTGCCAGCAGCGCGGGGGGCCCCTCCTACAATGAGCAGTTCTTC.

This chain joins TRBV21-1 and TRBJ2-5; TRBD1, the table's D call, lacks a check against the DNA. TRBV21-1 is labeled a pseudogene. The CDR3 is 13 residues long. The CDR3 region is CASSTQGRETQYF. CDR3 nucleotide sequence: TGTGCCAGCAGCACACAGGGTCGAGAGACCCAGTACTTC.

The gene calls are TRBV11-1 and TRBJ1-2; a possible D gene is TRBD1 (5 bases). The CDR3 contains 13 residues. Trimming shortened V by 2 bases and J by 8 bases, and 12 bases separated the two germline ends. Germline-derived CDR1 and CDR2 are SGHAT and FQDESV (reference sequence). The CDR3 nucleotides read TGTGCCAGCAGCTTATGGCCCCAGGGAGGCTACACCTTC. This gives the protein CASSLWPQGGYTF.

J is TRBJ1-1 and V is TRBV4-1; 7 nucleotides match TRBD1. The CDR3 runs to 15 residues. CDR1 MGHRA and CDR2 YSYEKL come from the germline V gene. The J segment lost 1 base and the V segment lost 3 bases, leaving 5 bases of the junction unmatched. The CDR3 reads CASSHFRTGNTEAFF. The CDR3 DNA reads TGCGCCAGCAGCCACTTCCGGACAGGGAACACTGAAGCTTTCTTT.

The V gene is TRBV19, the J gene TRBJ2-3, with TRBD2 matching over 11 bases. This CDR3 spans 17 amino acids. Germline lookup yields CDR1 LNHDA and CDR2 SQIVND (reference sequence). J was trimmed by 3 bases and V by 5 bases; bases with no gene match: 10. CDR3 nucleotide sequence: TGTGCCAGTAGTTCGAAGACTAGCGGGGCCCCAACAGATACGCAGTATTTT. Translating gives CASSSKTSGAPTDTQYF.

The gene calls are TRBV2 and TRBJ1-5, with D possibly TRBD1 on 6 matching bases. Germline V gene sequence: CDR1 SNHLY, CDR2 FYNNEI. V lost 7 bases and J lost 4, with 8 bases in between. The CDR3 has 12 amino acids. The CDR3 loop is CASNQGNQPQHF. DNA for the CDR3: TGTGCCAGCAATCAGGGGAATCAGCCCCAGCATTTT.

The chain couples TRBV11-1 to TRBJ1-1; the D is unclear. The germline V gene encodes CDR1 SGHAT and CDR2 FQDESV (reference sequence). Trimming took 7 bases from V and 4 from J, leaving 13 bases between them. This CDR3 is 13 amino acids long. Here the CDR3 reads CASTSRRGTEAFF. CDR3 coding DNA: TGTGCCAGCACCTCCCGGAGAGGCACTGAAGCTTTCTTT.

The V and J genes are TRBV6-4 and TRBJ1-4; D is perhaps TRBD1 (6 bases). CDR1 is MRHNA, CDR2 SNTAGT, per germline. The CDR3 loop spans 16 amino acids. V was pared by 8 bases and J by 0 bases, with 16 bases between. CDR3 in amino acids: CASLNRDFATNEKLFF. CDR3 coding DNA: TGTGCCAGCTTGAACAGGGATTTTGCAACTAATGAAAAACTGTTTTTT.

The chain uses TRBV11-2 and TRBJ1-4; a weak D match, TRBD1 (6 bases). The CDR3 has 14 residues. Trimming removed 5 bases at V and 10 bases at J, with 17 bases between. Germline V gives CDR1 SGHAT, CDR2 FQNNGV. CDR3 in DNA: TGTGCCAGCAGCCCACAACAGGGTACAGGAAAACTGTTTTTT. It translates to CASSPQQGTGKLFF.

This clone occurred a few times. The chain carries TRBV18 and TRBJ2-1; 11 nucleotides line up with TRBD2. This CDR3 contains 16 residues. Per germline, CDR1 KGHSH and CDR2 LQKENI. The ends lost 6 bases at V and 6 bases at J; junction bases unmatched: 10. This chain's CDR3 is CASSHTLAGAGNEQFF. In nucleotides, the CDR3 is TGTGCCAGCTCTCACACACTAGCGGGGGCGGGCAATGAGCAGTTCTTC.

This chain joins TRBV7-2 and TRBJ2-3; no clear D gene. Germline V lookup: CDR1 SGHTA, CDR2 FQGNSA. The germline V and J ends were trimmed by 7 bases and 0 bases, with 11 bases remaining between them. The CDR3 length is 14 residues. For the CDR3, the DNA is TGTGCCAGCACCTGGGCTCATAGCACAGATACGCAGTATTTT. Protein product: CASTWAHSTDTQYF.

The rearrangement uses TRBV15 and TRBJ1-1; no reliable D call. This CDR3 comprises 15 residues. CDR1 is LNHNV and CDR2 is YYDKDF in the germline V gene (reference sequence). Between the trimmed V and J ends, which lost 0 bases and 1 base, there was a span of 9 bases. The CDR3 nucleotides are TGTGCCACCAGCAGAGAGCAGTTTTCGAACACTGAAGCTTTCTTT. As protein: CATSREQFSNTEAFF.

CDR3 DNA: TGTGCCAGCAGCCCAAACCAGGAGAACACTGAAGCTTTCTTT. Encoded protein: CASSPNQENTEAFF. The rearrangement links TRBV4-2 to TRBJ1-1; D call uncertain. V was trimmed by 4 bases and J by 1 base, leaving 10 bases between them. The germline CDR1 and CDR2 sequences are LGHNA and YNFKEQ. CDR3 length equals 14 residues.